This TCR beta chain was retrieved from a study of cytomegalovirus exposure and HLA in healthy donors. Study information: A subsequent analysis reported that the 95 to 150 validation repertoires were produced on the same platform that had also been used for the 666 first-cohort repertoires.

With respect to this clone: Its antigen is not identified.

Only in-frame clones appear in the TCRdb table, and some are missing; sequencing was by immunoSEQ multiplex PCR. The sample lists about 170,000 clones; 86% were seen once. Overall study findings and caveats: The study flagged about 150 TCR beta chains as cytomegalovirus-associated. Reportedly, diagnosis of cytomegalovirus status by the classifier showed high specificity and sensitivity.

Donors came from a validation cohort of 90 to 150 subjects, distinct from the first 666-subject cohort. The CDR3 runs to 15 residues. J was trimmed by 4 bases and V by 5 bases; bases with no gene match: 8. Per germline, CDR1 PRHDT and CDR2 FYEKMQ (reference sequence). The sample was PBMCs. This receptor was taken from a man younger than 30 in good health and CMV-seropositive. V is TRBV13 and J is TRBJ2-1; 7 positions agree with TRBD2. This CDR3 reads CASSNPLAAYNEQFF. CDR3 nucleotide sequence: TGTGCCAGCAGCAATCCTCTAGCGGCTTACAATGAGCAGTTCTTC.